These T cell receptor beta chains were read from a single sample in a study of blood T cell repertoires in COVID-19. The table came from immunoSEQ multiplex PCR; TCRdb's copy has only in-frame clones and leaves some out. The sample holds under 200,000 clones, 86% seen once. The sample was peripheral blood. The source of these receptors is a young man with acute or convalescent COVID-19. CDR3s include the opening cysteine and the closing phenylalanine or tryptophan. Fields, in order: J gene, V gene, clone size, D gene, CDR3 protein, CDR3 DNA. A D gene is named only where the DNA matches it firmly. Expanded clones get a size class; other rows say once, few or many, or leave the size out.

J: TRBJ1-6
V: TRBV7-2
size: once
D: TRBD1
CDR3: CASSPGQGGSPLHF
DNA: TGTGCCAGCAGCCCTGGACAGGGCGGTTCACCCCTCCACTTT

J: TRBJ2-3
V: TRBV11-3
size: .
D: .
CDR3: CASSLLGLSTDTQYF
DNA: TGTGCCAGCAGCCTCCTGGGGCTTTCCACAGATACGCAGTATTTT

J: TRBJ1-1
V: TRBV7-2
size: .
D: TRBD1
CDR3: CASSWRDRGFAEAFF
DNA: TGTGCCAGCAGCTGGAGGGACAGGGGATTTGCTGAAGCTTTCTTT

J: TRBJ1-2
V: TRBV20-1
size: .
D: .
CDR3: CSVAGMYGYTF
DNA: TGCAGTGTCGCAGGGATGTATGGCTACACCTTC

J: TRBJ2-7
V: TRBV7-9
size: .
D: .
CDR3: CASSLGQDLVEQYF
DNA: TGTGCCAGCAGCTTAGGACAGGACCTAGTAGAGCAGTACTTC

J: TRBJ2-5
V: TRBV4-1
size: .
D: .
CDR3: CASSQGQASPETQYF
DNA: TGCGCCAGCAGCCAAGGACAGGCCAGTCCAGAGACCCAGTACTTC

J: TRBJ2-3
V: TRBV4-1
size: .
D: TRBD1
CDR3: CASSHGQDTDTQYF
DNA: TGCGCCAGCAGCCATGGACAGGACACAGATACGCAGTATTTT

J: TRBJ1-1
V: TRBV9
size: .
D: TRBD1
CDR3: CASSLRDRGPTEAFF
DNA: TGTGCCAGCAGCTTGAGGGACAGGGGGCCCACTGAAGCTTTCTTT

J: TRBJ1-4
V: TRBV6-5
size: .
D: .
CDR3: CASSGGNEKLFF
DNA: TGTGCCAGCAGCGGAGGGAATGAAAAACTGTTTTTT

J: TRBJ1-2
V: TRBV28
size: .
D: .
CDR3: CASSLEGRSYGYTF
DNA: TGTGCCAGCAGTTTAGAGGGTAGGAGCTATGGCTACACCTTC

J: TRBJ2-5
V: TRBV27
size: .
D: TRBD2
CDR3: CASSLSVFSGEETQYF
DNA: TGTGCCAGCAGTTTATCGGTCTTTAGCGGGGAGGAGACCCAGTACTTC

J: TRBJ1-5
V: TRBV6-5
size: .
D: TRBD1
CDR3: CASSPTGDLQPQHF
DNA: TGTGCCAGCAGTCCGACAGGGGATTTGCAGCCCCAGCATTTT

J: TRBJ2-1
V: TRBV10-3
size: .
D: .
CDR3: CAISESEEEQFF
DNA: TGTGCCATCAGTGAAAGCGAAGAGGAGCAGTTCTTC

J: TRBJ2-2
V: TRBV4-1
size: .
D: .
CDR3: CASSPSLQGGLNTGELFF
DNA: TGCGCCAGCAGCCCCAGTCTCCAGGGTGGCTTGAACACCGGGGAGCTGTTTTTT

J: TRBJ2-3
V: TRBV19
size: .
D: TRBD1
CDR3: CASSLMTGRGDTQYF
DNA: TGTGCCAGTAGTCTAATGACAGGGCGCGGGGATACGCAGTATTTT

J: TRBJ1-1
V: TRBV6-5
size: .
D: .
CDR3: CASSYRYNTEAFF
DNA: TGTGCCAGCAGTTACCGTTATAACACTGAAGCTTTCTTT

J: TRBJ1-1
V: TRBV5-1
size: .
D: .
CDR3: CASSLVGSGNTEAFF
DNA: TGCGCCAGCAGCTTGGTTGGCAGTGGGAACACTGAAGCTTTCTTT

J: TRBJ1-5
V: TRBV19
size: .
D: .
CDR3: CATIDAPPRANQPQHF
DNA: TGTGCCACTATAGACGCGCCCCCCAGGGCTAATCAGCCCCAGCATTTT

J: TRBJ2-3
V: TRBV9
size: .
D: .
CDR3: CASSKVSADTQYF
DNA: TGTGCCAGCAGTAAAGTTAGCGCTGATACGCAGTATTTT

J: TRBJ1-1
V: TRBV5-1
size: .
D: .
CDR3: CASSQGGLSGSEAFF
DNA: TGCGCCAGCAGCCAAGGTGGCCTTTCAGGCAGTGAAGCTTTCTTT

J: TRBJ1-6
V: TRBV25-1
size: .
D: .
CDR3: CASSEGDTNNSPLHF
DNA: TGTGCCAGCAGTGAAGGGGACACCAATAATTCACCCCTCCACTTT

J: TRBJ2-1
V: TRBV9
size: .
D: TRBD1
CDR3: CASSVASDRGEQFF
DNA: TGTGCCAGCAGCGTAGCCTCCGACAGGGGTGAGCAGTTCTTC

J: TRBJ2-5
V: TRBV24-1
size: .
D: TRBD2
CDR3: CATSDSGTRETQYF
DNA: TGTGCCACCAGTGATTCCGGGACTAGAGAGACCCAGTACTTC

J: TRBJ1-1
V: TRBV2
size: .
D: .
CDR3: CASSGDITTNTEAFF
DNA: TGTGCCAGCAGTGGGGACATTACTACGAACACTGAAGCTTTCTTT

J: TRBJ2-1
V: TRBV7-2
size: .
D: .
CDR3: CASSLMDSSNEQFF
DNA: TGTGCCAGCAGCTTAATGGACAGCTCCAATGAGCAGTTCTTC

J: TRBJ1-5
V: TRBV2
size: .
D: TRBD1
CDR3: CASSEPGGSNQPQHF
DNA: TGTGCCAGCAGTGAACCAGGGGGCAGCAATCAGCCCCAGCATTTT

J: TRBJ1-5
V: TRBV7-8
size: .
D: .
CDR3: CASSFTGLSNQPQHF
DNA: TGTGCCAGCAGCTTCACAGGGTTGAGCAATCAGCCCCAGCATTTT

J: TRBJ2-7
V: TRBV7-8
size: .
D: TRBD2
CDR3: CASRGLAGPASPYEQYF
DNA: TGTGCCAGCAGGGGACTAGCGGGCCCGGCGAGTCCCTACGAGCAGTACTTC

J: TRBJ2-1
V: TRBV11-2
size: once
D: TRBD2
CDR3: CASSLLFGGGVYNEQFF
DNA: TGTGCCAGCAGCTTGCTCTTCGGCGGGGGGGTTTACAATGAGCAGTTCTTC

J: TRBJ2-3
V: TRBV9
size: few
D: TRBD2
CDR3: CASSRREGTQYF
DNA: TGTGCCAGCAGCCGCAGGGAGGGTACGCAGTATTTT

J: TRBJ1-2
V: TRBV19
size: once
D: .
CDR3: CASSMGEFYGYTF
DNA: TGTGCCAGTAGTATGGGAGAATTCTATGGCTACACCTTC